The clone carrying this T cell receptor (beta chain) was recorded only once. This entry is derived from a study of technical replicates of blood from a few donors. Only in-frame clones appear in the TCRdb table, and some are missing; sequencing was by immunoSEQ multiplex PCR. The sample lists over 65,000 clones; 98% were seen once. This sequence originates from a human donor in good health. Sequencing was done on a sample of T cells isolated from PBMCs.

The CDR3 nucleotides read TGTGCCACACAAGAGCAGGGGGCGATCGGTGAAAAACTGTTTTTT. Encoded protein: CATQEQGAIGEKLFF. The V gene is TRBV11-2, the J gene TRBJ1-4, with 8 nucleotides matching TRBD1. Germline CDR1 and CDR2: SGHAT and FQNNGV. The CDR3 extends over 15 amino acids. The ends lost 10 bases at V and 7 bases at J; junction bases unmatched: 14.